Listed here is a single T cell receptor beta chain. Its matching antigen is unknown. These data belong to a study of T cells after yellow fever vaccination. V shed 5 bases and J 6 bases; nucleotides not matched to a gene: 11. Germline-derived CDR1 and CDR2 are SGHAT and FQNNGV. This CDR3 contains 17 residues. TCRdb re-analysed the 5' RACE reads in MiXCR, keeping a single row per CDR3 protein. The top ten clones hold about 14% of a sample with some 500,000 distinct CDR3 sequences, about 13% of them seen once. Study results and caveats: The presence of abundant clonotypes contaminating from the bulk population was possible in FACS-sorted repertoires. A weaker but faster secondary response was observed, peaking on day 5 versus 15.

The sequence was obtained from a man aged 25 to 40 who received the YFV17D yellow fever vaccine. The sample was PBMCs, taken on the day of the yellow fever booster vaccination. The chain uses TRBV11-2 and TRBJ2-1; 12 bases are a match to TRBD2. The CDR3 bases are TGTGCCAGCAGCGAGAGGGCTAGCGGGAGGGTGCCCAATGAGCAGTTCTTC. This codes for CASSERASGRVPNEQFF.